The rows below give T cell receptor beta chains drawn from one sample of a study of post-analysis software for immune sequencing data. TCRdb re-derived calls from the PCR reads in MiXCR, one entry per CDR3 protein. The top ten clones hold 7.6% of a sample with about 430,000 distinct CDR3 sequences, approximately 42% of them seen once. The sequenced material came from blood. The source of these receptors is a girl aged 2 to 9 with multiple sclerosis. The CDR3 runs from the conserved cysteine through the conserved F or W. Fields, in order: J gene, V gene, clone size, D gene, CDR3 protein, CDR3 DNA. The D gene is left open where the match is weak. Size is stated for part of the rows, as once, few or many counts, or as a class when the clone is expanded.

>TRBJ1-2|TRBV7-8|few|.
CASSLVFEGNYGYTF
TGTGCCAGCAGCTTAGTTTTCGAGGGGAACTATGGCTACACCTTC
>TRBJ2-7|TRBV20-1|.|TRBD1
CSARGTGTLYEQYF
TGCAGTGCTAGAGGGACAGGGACCCTTTACGAGCAGTACTTC
>TRBJ2-7|TRBV21-1|.|.
CASSKALGGASGIEQYF
TGTGCCAGCAGCAAAGCGCTCGGGGGGGCTAGCGGGATCGAGCAGTACTTC
>TRBJ1-2|TRBV6-5|.|TRBD1
CAGSYGQVGFYGYTF
TGTGCCGGCAGTTACGGACAGGTGGGATTTTATGGCTACACCTTC
>TRBJ2-3|TRBV12-3/TRBV12-4|.|.
CASNAGRLVSTDTQYF
TGTGCCAGCAACGCGGGTCGGCTTGTGAGCACAGATACGCAGTATTTT
>TRBJ2-3|TRBV3-1|.|.
CASSPWTGDTDTQYF
TGTGCCAGCAGCCCTTGGACCGGCGACACAGATACGCAGTATTTT
>TRBJ1-2|TRBV29-1|few|.
CSVRLSYGYTF
TGCAGCGTAAGGCTGTCCTATGGCTACACCTTC
>TRBJ2-5|TRBV7-2|few|.
CASSSQGGTTWETQYF
TGTGCCAGCAGTTCTCAAGGGGGGACCACCTGGGAGACCCAGTACTTC
>TRBJ2-7|TRBV11-2|.|TRBD1
CASSLGQGTTYEQYF
TGTGCCAGCAGCTTAGGACAGGGAACAACCTACGAGCAGTACTTC
>TRBJ2-3|TRBV2|.|.
CASRDLSSTDTQYF
TGTGCCAGCAGGGACTTATCTAGCACAGATACGCAGTATTTT
>TRBJ2-3|TRBV15|.|.
CATRPLLDTDTQYF
TGTGCCACCAGACCCCTCCTGGACACAGATACGCAGTATTTT
>TRBJ2-1|TRBV7-2|few|.
CASSLAPGGRGPYNEQFF
TGTGCCAGCAGCTTAGCGCCGGGCGGAAGAGGGCCCTACAATGAGCAGTTCTTC
>TRBJ2-4|TRBV7-2|.|TRBD2
CASSLAAGVKNIQYF
TGTGCCAGCAGCTTAGCGGCGGGAGTCAAAAACATTCAGTACTTC
>TRBJ1-1|TRBV5-1|few|.
CASSLIGLGNTEAFF
TGCGCCAGCAGCTTGATCGGTTTAGGGAACACTGAAGCTTTCTTT
>TRBJ2-6|TRBV20-1|.|TRBD2
CSARPGLAVDSGANVLTF
TGCAGTGCTAGACCGGGACTAGCGGTAGACTCTGGGGCCAACGTCCTGACTTTC
>TRBJ2-5|TRBV5-1|few|.
CASSFGTYQETQYF
TGCGCCAGCAGCTTCGGGACATACCAAGAGACCCAGTACTTC
>TRBJ2-5|TRBV7-9|.|TRBD2
CASSGGTSGGPETQYF
TGTGCCAGCAGCGGCGGGACTAGCGGGGGCCCAGAGACCCAGTACTTC
>TRBJ2-2|TRBV5-1|.|.
CASSQRTVDTGERFF
TGCGCCAGCAGCCAACGGACTGTCGACACCGGGGAGCGGTTTTTT
>TRBJ1-5|TRBV12-3/TRBV12-4|.|.
CASSLATGPGQPQHF
TGTGCCAGCAGTTTAGCTACAGGGCCTGGTCAGCCCCAGCATTTT
>TRBJ2-1|TRBV19|.|.
CASSIEAQPGWNEQFF
TGTGCCAGTAGTATAGAAGCCCAACCTGGGTGGAATGAGCAGTTCTTC
>TRBJ2-7|TRBV2|.|.
CASSERGLYEQYF
TGTGCCAGCAGTGAAAGAGGCCTCTACGAGCAGTACTTC
>TRBJ2-1|TRBV15|once|.
CATSREGGNEQFF
TGTGCCACCAGCAGAGAAGGGGGGAATGAGCAGTTCTTC
>TRBJ1-6|TRBV12-3/TRBV12-4|.|.
CASSFESTGRSPLHF
TGTGCCAGCAGTTTTGAGTCAACAGGCCGTTCACCCCTCCACTTT
>TRBJ1-1|TRBV5-1|.|.
CASSSLQSGDTEAFF
TGCGCCAGCAGCTCGCTGCAATCAGGGGACACTGAAGCTTTCTTT
>TRBJ2-7|TRBV20-1|few|TRBD1
CSARPDRPSYEQYF
TGCAGTGCTAGGCCGGACAGGCCCTCCTACGAGCAGTACTTC
>TRBJ2-3|TRBV6-6|.|TRBD2
CASSYRQLAQHTDTQYF
TGTGCCAGCAGTTACCGCCAACTAGCGCAGCACACAGATACACAGTATTTT
>TRBJ2-2|TRBV6-5|.|.
CASSYAAGELFF
TGTGCCAGCAGTTACGCAGCCGGGGAGCTGTTTTTT
>TRBJ1-1|TRBV12-3/TRBV12-4|.|.
CASTTDRTSLNTEAFF
TGTGCCAGCACCACAGACAGAACCTCCTTGAACACTGAAGCTTTCTTT
>TRBJ1-1|TRBV7-3|once|.
CARRTRENTEAFF
TGTGCCAGACGTACGAGGGAGAACACTGAAGCTTTCTTT
>TRBJ1-5|TRBV4-1|few|.
CASSQGRQPQHF
TGCGCCAGCAGCCAGGGACGTCAGCCCCAGCATTTT
>TRBJ2-5|TRBV13|.|TRBD1
CASSVTGGDETQYF
TGTGCCAGCAGCGTAACAGGGGGCGACGAGACCCAGTACTTC
>TRBJ2-1|TRBV10-3|few|TRBD1
CAISVHLIRDRGLYEQFF
TGTGCCATCAGTGTACACCTCATCCGGGACAGGGGGCTCTATGAGCAGTTCTTC
>TRBJ2-1|TRBV6-6|few|.
CASSPGSRSDEQFF
TGTGCCAGCAGCCCGGGAAGCCGGAGCGATGAGCAGTTCTTC
>TRBJ2-3|TRBV27|.|.
CASSLYGDTQYF
TGTGCCAGCAGTTTATACGGAGATACGCAGTATTTT
>TRBJ2-3|TRBV10-3|.|.
CATQSSANRDSHQYF
TGTGCCACCCAGTCCAGCGCTAATAGGGACTCCCACCAGTATTTT
>TRBJ1-6|TRBV5-1|.|.
CASSISGGSTGISPLHF
TGCGCCAGCAGCATTTCAGGAGGATCTACGGGCATTTCACCCCTCCACTTT